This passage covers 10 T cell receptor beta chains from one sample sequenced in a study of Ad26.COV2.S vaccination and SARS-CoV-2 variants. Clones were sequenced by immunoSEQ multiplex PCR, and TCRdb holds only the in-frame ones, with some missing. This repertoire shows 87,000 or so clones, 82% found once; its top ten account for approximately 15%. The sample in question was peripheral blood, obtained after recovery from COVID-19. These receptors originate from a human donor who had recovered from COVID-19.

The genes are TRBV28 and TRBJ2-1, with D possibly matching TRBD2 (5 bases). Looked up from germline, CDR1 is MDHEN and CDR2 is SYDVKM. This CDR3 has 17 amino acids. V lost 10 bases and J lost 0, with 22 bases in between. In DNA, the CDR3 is TGTGCCATCAATGAAAGGGCTAGCCGGAGCTCCTACAATGAGCAGTTCTTC. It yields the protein CAINERASRSSYNEQFF.

CDR3 in amino acids: CASSRTANQPQHF. The CDR3 coding sequence is TGTGCCAGCAGCAGGACAGCAAATCAGCCCCAGCATTTT. The chain combines TRBV5-6 with TRBJ1-5, with D perhaps TRBD1 (6 bases). This CDR3 region has 13 residues. V dropped 4 bases and J dropped 4 bases, with 9 bases sitting between them. CDR1 is SGHDT, CDR2 YYEEEE, per germline. The whole variable domain, filled in from reference TRBV5-6 and TRBJ1-5, reads DAGVTQSPTHLIKTRGQQVTLRCSPKSGHDTVSWYQQALGQGPQFIFQYYEEEERQRGNFPDRFSGHQFPNYSSELNVNALLLGDSALYLCASSRTANQPQHFGDGTRLSIL.

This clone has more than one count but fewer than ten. DNA for the CDR3: TGTGCCAGCAGCTTGCAAGTTTTATTGACTGAAGCTTTCTTT. Translated, it gives CASSLQVLLTEAFF. The chain recombines TRBV5-4 with TRBJ1-1; no definite D call. Trimming removed 1 base at V and 5 bases at J, with 12 bases between. Germline V gene lookup returns CDR1 SGHNT and CDR2 YYREEE (reference sequence). This CDR3 comprises 14 residues. Supplemented by reference TRBV5-4 and TRBJ1-1, the full variable domain reads ETGVTQSPTHLIKTRGQQVTLRCSSQSGHNTVSWYQQALGQGPQFIFQYYREEENGRGNFPPRFSGLQFPNYSSELNVNALELDDSALYLCASSLQVLLTEAFFGQGTRLTVV.

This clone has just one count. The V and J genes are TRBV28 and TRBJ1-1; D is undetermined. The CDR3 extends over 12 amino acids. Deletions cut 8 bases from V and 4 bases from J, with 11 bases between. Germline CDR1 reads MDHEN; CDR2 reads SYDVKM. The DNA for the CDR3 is TGTGCCAGCTACACCAAGATCACTGAAGCTTTCTTT. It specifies CASYTKITEAFF.

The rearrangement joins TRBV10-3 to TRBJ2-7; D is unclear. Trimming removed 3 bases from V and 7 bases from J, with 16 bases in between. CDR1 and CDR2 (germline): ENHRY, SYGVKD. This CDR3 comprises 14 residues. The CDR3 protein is CAISDKGLALEQYF. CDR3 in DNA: TGTGCCATCAGTGACAAGGGCCTCGCCTTGGAGCAGTACTTC.

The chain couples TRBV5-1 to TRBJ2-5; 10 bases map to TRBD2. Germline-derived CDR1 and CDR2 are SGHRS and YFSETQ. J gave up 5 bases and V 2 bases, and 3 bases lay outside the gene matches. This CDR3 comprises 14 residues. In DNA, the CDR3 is TGCGCCAGCAGCTTAAAACTAGCGGGGGAGACCCAGTACTTC. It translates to CASSLKLAGETQYF.

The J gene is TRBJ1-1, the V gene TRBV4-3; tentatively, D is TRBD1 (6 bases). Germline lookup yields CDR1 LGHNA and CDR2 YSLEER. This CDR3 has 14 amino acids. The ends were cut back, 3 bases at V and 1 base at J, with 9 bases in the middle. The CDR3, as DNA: TGCGCCAGCAGCCACCAGACAGGGAACACTGAAGCTTTCTTT. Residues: CASSHQTGNTEAFF.

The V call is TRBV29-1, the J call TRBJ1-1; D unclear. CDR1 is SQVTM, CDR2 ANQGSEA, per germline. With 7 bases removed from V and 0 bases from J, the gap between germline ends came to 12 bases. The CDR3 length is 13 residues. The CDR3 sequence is CSGRWQLNTEAFF. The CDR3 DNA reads TGCAGCGGGAGGTGGCAACTGAACACTGAAGCTTTCTTT. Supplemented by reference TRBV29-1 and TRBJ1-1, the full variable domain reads SAVISQKPSRDICQRGTSLTIQCQVDSQVTMMFWYRQQPGQSLTLIATANQGSEATYESGFVIDKFPISRPNLTFSTLTVSNMSPEDSSIYLCSGRWQLNTEAFFGQGTRLTVV.

The CDR3 DNA reads TGTGCCACCAGTGATTTATCGGCAGAAGCTTTCTTT. Translating it yields CATSDLSAEAFF. The chain uses TRBV24-1 and TRBJ1-1; D not certain. V lost 1 base, J lost 8 bases, and 7 bases lay in between. The germline CDR1 and CDR2 sequences are KGHDR and SFDVKD. The CDR3 has 12 residues.

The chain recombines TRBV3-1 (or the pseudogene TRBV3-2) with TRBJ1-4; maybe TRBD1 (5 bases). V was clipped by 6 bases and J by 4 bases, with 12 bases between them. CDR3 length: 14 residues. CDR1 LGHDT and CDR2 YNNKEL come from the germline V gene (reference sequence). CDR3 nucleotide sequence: TGTGCCAGCAGAGGGGCGGGGGTTAATGAAAAACTGTTTTTT. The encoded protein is CASRGAGVNEKLFF.